This T cell receptor beta chain is drawn from a study of blood T cell repertoires in COVID-19. Study information: COVID-19 samples from acute and convalescent phases originated in the United States, Italy and Spain. Sources were T cells, B-cell-depleted T cells, or PBMCs; the material itself was cDNA or gDNA.

This CDR3 has 13 residues. Trimming at V came to 5 bases and at J to 2 bases, leaving 2 bases not matched to a gene. In the original analysis: Estimated nucleated cell counts came from reference gene primer amplification. Sequenced by immunoSEQ multiplex PCR; TCRdb stores in-frame clones only, minus some. That table gives V, J and clone size, and the DNA gave D and trimming. In the table there are approximately 110,000 clones, roughly 71% of which are singletons. The gene calls are TRBV12-3 or TRBV12-4 and TRBJ1-2; 7 bases are a match to TRBD1. The TCR originated in a man at least 80 years old with acute or convalescent COVID-19. The sequenced sample was peripheral blood. This CDR3 reads CASSRQGNYGYTF. The DNA for the CDR3 is TGTGCCAGCAGTAGACAGGGAAACTATGGCTACACCTTC.